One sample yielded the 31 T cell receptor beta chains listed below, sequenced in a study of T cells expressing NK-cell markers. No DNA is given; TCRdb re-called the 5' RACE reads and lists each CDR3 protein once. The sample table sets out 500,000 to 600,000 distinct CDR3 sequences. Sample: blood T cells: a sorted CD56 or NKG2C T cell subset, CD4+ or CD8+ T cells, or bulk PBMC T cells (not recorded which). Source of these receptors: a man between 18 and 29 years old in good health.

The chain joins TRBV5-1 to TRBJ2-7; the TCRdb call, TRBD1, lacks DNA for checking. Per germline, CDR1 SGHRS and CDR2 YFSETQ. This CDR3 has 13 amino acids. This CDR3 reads CASKEGGAYEQYF.

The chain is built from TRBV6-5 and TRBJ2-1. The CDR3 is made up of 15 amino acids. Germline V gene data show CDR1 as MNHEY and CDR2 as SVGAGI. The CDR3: CASSYSLVADNEQFF.

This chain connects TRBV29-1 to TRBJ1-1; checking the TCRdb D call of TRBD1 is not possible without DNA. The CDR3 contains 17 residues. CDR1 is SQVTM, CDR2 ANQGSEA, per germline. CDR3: CSVDDGGGRPRNTEAFF.

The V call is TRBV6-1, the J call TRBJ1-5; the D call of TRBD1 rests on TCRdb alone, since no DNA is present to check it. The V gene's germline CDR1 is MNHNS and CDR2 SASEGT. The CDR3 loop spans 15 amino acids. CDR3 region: CASRPKQGSNQPQHF.

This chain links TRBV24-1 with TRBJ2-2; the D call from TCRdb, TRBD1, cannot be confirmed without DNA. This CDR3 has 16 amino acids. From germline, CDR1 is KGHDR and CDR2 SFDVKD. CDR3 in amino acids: CATSDPRTGSAGELFF.

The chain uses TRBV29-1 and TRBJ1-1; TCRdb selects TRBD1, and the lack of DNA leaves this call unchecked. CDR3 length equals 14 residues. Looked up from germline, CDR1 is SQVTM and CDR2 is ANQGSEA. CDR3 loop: CSARKTGGNTEAFF.

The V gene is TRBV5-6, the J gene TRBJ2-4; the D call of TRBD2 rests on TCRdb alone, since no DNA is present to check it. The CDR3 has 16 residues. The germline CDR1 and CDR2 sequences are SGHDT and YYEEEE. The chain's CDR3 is CASSLRILGRENIQYF. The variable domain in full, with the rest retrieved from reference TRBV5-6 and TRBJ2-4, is DAGVTQSPTHLIKTRGQQVTLRCSPKSGHDTVSWYQQALGQGPQFIFQYYEEEERQRGNFPDRFSGHQFPNYSSELNVNALLLGDSALYLCASSLRILGRENIQYFGAGTRLSVL.

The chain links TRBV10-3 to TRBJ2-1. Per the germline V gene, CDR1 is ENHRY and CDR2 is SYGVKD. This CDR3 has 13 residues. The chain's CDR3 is CAISGPHYNEQFF.

The CDR3 reads CASSLSGYPNTGELFF. V is TRBV5-1 and J is TRBJ2-2. Germline V lookup: CDR1 SGHRS, CDR2 YFSETQ. The CDR3 has 16 amino acids. The full variable domain, with the rest looked up from reference TRBV5-1 and TRBJ2-2, is KAGVTQTPRYLIKTRGQQVTLSCSPISGHRSVSWYQQTPGQGLQFLFEYFSETQRNKGNFPGRFSGRQFSNSRSEMNVSTLELGDSALYLCASSLSGYPNTGELFFGEGSRLTVL.

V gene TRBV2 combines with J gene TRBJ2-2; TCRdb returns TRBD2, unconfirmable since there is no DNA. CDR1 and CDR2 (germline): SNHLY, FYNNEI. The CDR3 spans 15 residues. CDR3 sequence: CASSVSGSNTGELFF.

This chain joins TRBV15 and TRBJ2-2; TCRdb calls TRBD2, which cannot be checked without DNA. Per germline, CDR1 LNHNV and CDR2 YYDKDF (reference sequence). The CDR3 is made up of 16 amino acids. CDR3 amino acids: CATSRDPAGVTGELFF.

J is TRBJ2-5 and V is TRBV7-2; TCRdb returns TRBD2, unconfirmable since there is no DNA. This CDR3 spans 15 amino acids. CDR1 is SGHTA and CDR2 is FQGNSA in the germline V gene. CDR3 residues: CASSDTSGIQETQYF.

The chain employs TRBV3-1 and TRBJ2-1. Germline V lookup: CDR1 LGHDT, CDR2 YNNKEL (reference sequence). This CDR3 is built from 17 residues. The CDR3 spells CASSQDRLAGTYNEQFF.

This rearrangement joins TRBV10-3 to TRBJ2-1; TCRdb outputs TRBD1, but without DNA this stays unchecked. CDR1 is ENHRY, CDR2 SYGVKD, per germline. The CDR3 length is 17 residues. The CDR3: CASEDRGVRGPYNEQFF.

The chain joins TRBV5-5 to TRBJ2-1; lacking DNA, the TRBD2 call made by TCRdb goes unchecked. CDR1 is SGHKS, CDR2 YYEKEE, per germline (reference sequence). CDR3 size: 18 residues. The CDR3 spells CASSSREGGLAGYNEQFF.

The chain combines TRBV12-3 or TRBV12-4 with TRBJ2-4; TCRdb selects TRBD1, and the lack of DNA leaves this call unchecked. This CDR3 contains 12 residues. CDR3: CASSLSLSRQYF.

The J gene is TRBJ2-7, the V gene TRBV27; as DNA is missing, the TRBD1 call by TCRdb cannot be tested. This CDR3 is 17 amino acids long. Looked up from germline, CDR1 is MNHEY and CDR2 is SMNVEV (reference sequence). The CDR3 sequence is CASSSGPPDSIYYEQYF.

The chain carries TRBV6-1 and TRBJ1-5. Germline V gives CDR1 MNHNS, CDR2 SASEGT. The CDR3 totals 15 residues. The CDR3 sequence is CASSASTREGQPQHF.

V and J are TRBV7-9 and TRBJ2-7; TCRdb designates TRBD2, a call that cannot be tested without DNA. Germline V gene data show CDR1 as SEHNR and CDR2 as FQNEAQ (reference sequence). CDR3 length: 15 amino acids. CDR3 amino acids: CASSNSTSGSFEQYF.

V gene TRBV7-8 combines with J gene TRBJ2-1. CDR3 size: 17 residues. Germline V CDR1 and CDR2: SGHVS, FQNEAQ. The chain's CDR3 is CASSLNVWGESYNEQFF.

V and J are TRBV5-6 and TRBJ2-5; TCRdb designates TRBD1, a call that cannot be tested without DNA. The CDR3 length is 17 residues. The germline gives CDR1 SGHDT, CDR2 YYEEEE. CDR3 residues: CASSFKSYGTGEETQYF.

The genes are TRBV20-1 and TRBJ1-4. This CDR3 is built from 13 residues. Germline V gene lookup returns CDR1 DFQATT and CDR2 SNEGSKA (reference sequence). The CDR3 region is CSASIGQNEKLFF.

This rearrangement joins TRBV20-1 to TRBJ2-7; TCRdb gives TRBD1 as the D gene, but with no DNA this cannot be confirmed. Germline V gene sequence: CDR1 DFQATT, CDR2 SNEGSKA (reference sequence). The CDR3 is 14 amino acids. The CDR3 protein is CSAIDTTRGYEQYF.

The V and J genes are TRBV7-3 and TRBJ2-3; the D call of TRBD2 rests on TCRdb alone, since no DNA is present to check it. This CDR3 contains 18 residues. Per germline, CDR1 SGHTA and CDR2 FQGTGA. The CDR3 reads CASSSGLAGTSSTDTQYF.

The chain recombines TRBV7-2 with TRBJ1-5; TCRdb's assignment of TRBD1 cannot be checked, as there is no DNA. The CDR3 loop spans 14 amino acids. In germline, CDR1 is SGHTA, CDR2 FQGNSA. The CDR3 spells CASSINQGGGGEHF.

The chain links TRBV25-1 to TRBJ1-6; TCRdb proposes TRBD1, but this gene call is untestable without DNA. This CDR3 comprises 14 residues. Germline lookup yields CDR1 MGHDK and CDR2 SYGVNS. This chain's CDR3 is CASRGTGVNSPLHF. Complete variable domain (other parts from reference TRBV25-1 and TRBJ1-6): EADIYQTPRYLVIGTGKKITLECSQTMGHDKMYWYQQDPGMELHLIHYSYGVNSTEKGDLSSESTVSRIRTEHFPLTLESARPSHTSQYLCASRGTGVNSPLHFGNGTRLTVT.

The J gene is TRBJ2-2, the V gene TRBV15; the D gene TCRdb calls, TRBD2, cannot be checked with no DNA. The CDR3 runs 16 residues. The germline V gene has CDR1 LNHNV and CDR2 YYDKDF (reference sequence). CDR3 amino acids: CATSRGTSGRSGELFF.

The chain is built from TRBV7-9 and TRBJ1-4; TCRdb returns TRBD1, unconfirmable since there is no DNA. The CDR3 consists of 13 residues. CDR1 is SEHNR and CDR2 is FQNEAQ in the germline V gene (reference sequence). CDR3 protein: CASSVESGEKLFF.

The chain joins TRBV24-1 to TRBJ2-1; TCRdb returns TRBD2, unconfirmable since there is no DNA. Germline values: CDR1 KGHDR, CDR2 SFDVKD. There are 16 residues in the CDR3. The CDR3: CATSDLTSGIDNEQFF.

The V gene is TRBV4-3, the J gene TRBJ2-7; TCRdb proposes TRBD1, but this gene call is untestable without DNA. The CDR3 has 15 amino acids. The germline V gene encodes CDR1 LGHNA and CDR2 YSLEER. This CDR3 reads CASSQDRGNLWEQYF.

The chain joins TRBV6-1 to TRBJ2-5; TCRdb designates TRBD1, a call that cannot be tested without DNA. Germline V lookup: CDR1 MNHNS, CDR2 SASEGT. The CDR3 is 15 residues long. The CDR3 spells CASSPSGGRKETQYF.